What follows are 19 T cell receptor beta chains derived from one specimen sequenced in a study of spatial heterogeneity in lung cancer. The time point is: sample taken at primary tumor resection. In each case, whole RNA from tumor, nontumor lung or frozen PBMC was sequenced unsorted. TCRdb redid the calling of the 5' RACE reads with MiXCR, one entry per CDR3 protein. The data show about 4,000 distinct CDR3 sequences, about 53% seen once. The sequencing here drew on PBMCs, taken at surgery. The receptors originated from a female donor with early-stage non-small cell lung cancer.

Concerning this clonotype: This beta chain is a stray read from a library made for alpha chains; its abundance is not meaningful. This chain connects TRBV30 to TRBJ2-3; no clear D gene. Germline V gene sequence: CDR1 GTSNPN, CDR2 SVGIG (reference sequence). Trimming pared 1 base from V and 4 bases from J, leaving 3 bases between. The CDR3 covers 11 residues. The CDR3, as DNA: TGTGCCTGGAGTGGCCCAGATACGCAGTATTTT. Translating gives CAWSGPDTQYF.

This clonotype was observed a few times. Little can be read into the size of this beta chain, an off-target read in a library designed for alpha chains. The CDR3 region has the DNA TGTGCCAGCAGCTTGGGCTACGAGCAGTACTTC. Protein product: CASSLGYEQYF. The chain carries TRBV5-4 and TRBJ2-7; D unclear. This CDR3 has 11 residues. V was pared by 0 bases and J by 3 bases, with 1 base between. From germline, CDR1 is SGHNT and CDR2 YYREEE (reference sequence).

This clonotype is labeled as medium-sized. This beta chain represents an off-target read in a library built for alpha chains; its size is of limited meaning. The genes are TRBV6-5 and TRBJ2-7, with 12 bases lining up with TRBD2. V dropped 0 bases and J dropped 3; count of bases not matched to a gene: 3. Looked up from germline, CDR1 is MNHEY and CDR2 is SVGAGI. This CDR3 spans 16 amino acids. This CDR3 reads CASSYSTSGRLYEQYF. CDR3 DNA: TGTGCCAGCAGTTACTCGACTAGCGGGAGACTCTACGAGCAGTACTTC.

With regard to this clonotype: Because the library targeted alpha chains, this beta chain is an off-target read whose size means little. V and J are TRBV24-1 and TRBJ2-3; 14 bases fit TRBD2. V lost 5 bases, J lost 2 bases, and 5 bases stayed unmatched. The germline V gene has CDR1 KGHDR and CDR2 SFDVKD. This CDR3 contains 17 residues. The CDR3 DNA reads TGTGCCACCAGTGGCGGACTAGCGGGGGGCATCACAGATACGCAGTATTTT. This codes for CATSGGLAGGITDTQYF.

Of note for this clonotype: Because the library targeted alpha chains, this beta chain is an off-target read whose size means little. J is TRBJ2-7 and V is TRBV20-1; 7 bases map to TRBD1. Germline V gene data show CDR1 as DFQATT and CDR2 as SNEGSKA (reference sequence). V lost 0 bases and J lost 3; bases outside the gene matches: 5. The CDR3 totals 14 residues. CDR3 sequence: CSARDSAGGYEQYF. The CDR3 DNA reads as TGCAGTGCTAGAGATTCGGCAGGGGGCTACGAGCAGTACTTC.

With regard to this clonotype: This beta chain is off target for a library built for alpha chains, so its abundance means little. The chain couples TRBV6-2 or TRBV6-3 to TRBJ2-7; D remains unclear. Germline values: CDR1 MNHEY, CDR2 SVGEGT. V was shortened by 7 bases and J by 5 bases, with 12 bases between the two germline ends. The CDR3 is 12 amino acids. The DNA of the CDR3 is TGTGCCAGCAAGATGGGGATGGACGAGCAGTACGTC. Its protein product is CASKMGMDEQYV.

Comment on this clonotype: The library was built for alpha chains, so this beta chain is an off-target read and its size means little. This rearrangement joins TRBV23-1 to TRBJ2-3; 7 bases agree with TRBD1. TRBV23-1 counts as an open reading frame of uncertain function. After removal of 8 bases from V and 0 bases from J, the junction contained 5 bases not matched to a gene. The CDR3 is 14 amino acids. CDR3 sequence (DNA): TGCGCCAGCGGGCGCAGGGGGAGCACAGATACGCAGTATTTT. Amino acid sequence: CASGRRGSTDTQYF.

Comments on this clonotype: This beta chain represents an off-target read in a library built for alpha chains; its size is of limited meaning. V gene TRBV4-1 combines with J gene TRBJ2-3; D not certain. Germline-derived CDR1 and CDR2 are MGHRA and YSYEKL. Trimming pared 0 bases from V and 1 base from J, leaving 17 bases between. CDR3 length equals 18 residues. CDR3 in amino acids: CASSQDDLLNLRTDTQYF. In DNA, the CDR3 is TGCGCCAGCAGCCAAGATGACCTCCTTAACCTACGCACAGATACGCAGTATTTT.

Comment on this clonotype: A library prepared for alpha chains yielded this beta chain as an off-target read; its size is of little meaning. The CDR3 nucleotides read TGTGCCAGCAGCTTCCACGGGTCAGGTGGCTACGAGCAGTACTTC. Translating it yields CASSFHGSGGYEQYF. The rearrangement links TRBV7-2 to TRBJ2-7; no reliable D call. The germline V gene has CDR1 SGHTA and CDR2 FQGNSA. The CDR3 runs 15 residues. The V gene lost 3 bases and the J gene lost 3 bases, with 15 bases spanning the gap.

In its sample, this clonotype was seen once. The size of this beta chain means little, since it is a stray read in a library made for alpha chains. The chain is built from TRBV3-1 and TRBJ2-1, with 10 bases aligning to TRBD2. Per germline, CDR1 LGHDT and CDR2 YNNKEL (reference sequence). The trim removed 4 bases at V and 9 bases at J, leaving 12 bases unmatched. This CDR3 is built from 16 residues. The CDR3 is CASSPPASGGPSEQFF. DNA of the CDR3: TGTGCCAGCAGCCCCCCGGCTAGCGGGGGACCTAGTGAGCAGTTCTTC.

This clonotype has more than one count but fewer than ten. This beta chain is a stray read from a library made for alpha chains; its abundance is not meaningful. The chain recombines TRBV7-9 with TRBJ2-7, with no clear D. The ends were cut back, 1 base at V and 2 bases at J, with 6 bases in the middle. The length of the CDR3 is 13 residues. The V gene's germline CDR1 is SEHNR and CDR2 FQNEAQ (reference sequence). The CDR3 DNA reads as TGTGCCAGCAGCTTAGTAGATACCTACGAGCAGTACTTC. This codes for CASSLVDTYEQYF.

A note on this clonotype: This beta chain was picked up by a library intended for alpha chains and is off target, so its count carries little meaning. The genes are TRBV7-2 and TRBJ2-1; 11 bases are a match to TRBD2. CDR1 SGHTA and CDR2 FQGNSA come from the germline V gene. J lost 5 bases, V lost 2 bases, and 5 bases had no gene match. The CDR3 length is 16 residues. For the CDR3, the DNA is TGTGCCAGCAGCTTAATCGGGACTAGCGGTAACAATGAGCAGTTCTTC. This translates into CASSLIGTSGNNEQFF.

Of note for this clonotype: This beta chain came through as a stray read in a library set up for alpha chains, and its size says little. The V gene is TRBV7-6, the J gene TRBJ2-3; no clear D gene. The CDR3 consists of 12 residues. CDR1 and CDR2 from the germline V gene are SGHVS and FNYEAQ. V lost 5 bases, J lost 4 bases, and 7 bases lay in between. The CDR3 DNA reads TGTGCCAGCAGCGCAAAAGCAGATACGCAGTATTTT. This codes for CASSAKADTQYF. Supplemented by reference TRBV7-6 and TRBJ2-3, the full variable domain reads GAGVSQSPRYKVTKRGQDVALRCDPISGHVSLYWYRQALGQGPEFLTYFNYEAQQDKSGLPNDRFSAERPEGSISTLTIQRTEQRDSAMYRCASSAKADTQYFGPGTRLTVL.

This clonotype came up a few times. This beta chain is an unintended read in a library built for alpha chains; its size means little. J is TRBJ2-1 and V is TRBV12-3 or TRBV12-4, with D uncertain. The CDR3 totals 11 residues. Trimming stripped 7 bases from V and 9 bases from J, with 10 bases between. CDR3 sequence reads: CASTQSGEQFF. For the CDR3, the DNA is TGTGCCAGCACCCAGTCGGGTGAGCAGTTCTTC.

Regarding this clonotype: With the library built for alpha chains, this beta chain is off target and its frequency is not meaningful. This rearrangement joins TRBV14 to TRBJ2-1; possible D gene TRBD1, 6 bases. Looked up from germline, CDR1 is SGHDN and CDR2 is FVKESK. Trimming shortened V by 3 bases and J by 0 bases, and 15 bases separated the two germline ends. The CDR3 has 17 residues. DNA for the CDR3: TGTGCCAGCAGCCACCTCTACAGGGCTAGCTCCTACAATGAGCAGTTCTTC. Protein product: CASSHLYRASSYNEQFF.

This clonotype was seen more than once but under ten times. This beta chain appears as a stray read in a library generated for alpha chains; its size is not informative. CDR3 sequence reads: CASSLGVRVVTGELFF. CDR3 nucleotide sequence: TGTGCCAGCAGCTTAGGAGTCAGGGTAGTCACCGGGGAGCTGTTTTTT. This rearrangement joins TRBV7-8 to TRBJ2-2; TRBD1 is a possible D gene (5 bases). Trimming shortened V by 1 base and J by 4 bases, and 13 bases separated the two germline ends. The germline V gene has CDR1 SGHVS and CDR2 FQNEAQ. The CDR3 loop spans 16 amino acids. The whole variable domain, filled in from reference TRBV7-8 and TRBJ2-2, reads GAGVSQSPRYKVAKRGQDVALRCDPISGHVSLFWYQQALGQGPEFLTYFQNEAQLDKSGLPSDRFFAERPEGSVSTLKIQRTQQEDSAVYLCASSLGVRVVTGELFFGEGSRLTVL.

Regarding this clonotype: The size of this beta chain means little, since it is a stray read in a library made for alpha chains. V usage is TRBV27 and J usage is TRBJ2-3, with 10 bases aligning to TRBD2. CDR3 length equals 17 residues. The trim removed 4 bases at V and 2 bases at J, leaving 9 bases unmatched. The V gene's germline CDR1 is MNHEY and CDR2 SMNVEV (reference sequence). CDR3: CASSSGTSAYLTDTQYF. DNA of the CDR3: TGTGCCAGCAGTTCCGGGACTAGCGCCTATCTCACAGATACGCAGTATTTT.

About this clonotype itself: Within a library made for alpha chains, this beta chain is off target, and its count is uninformative. The rearrangement joins TRBV20-1 to TRBJ2-7, with TRBD2 matching 9 bases. V shed 1 base, J shed 3 bases, and the junction held 10 bases outside the gene matches. Germline V gene sequence: CDR1 DFQATT, CDR2 SNEGSKA (reference sequence). This CDR3 has 16 amino acids. For the CDR3, the DNA is TGCAGTGCTAGAGTAGCGGGAGTAAGATCAGGCTACGAGCAGTACTTC. Its protein is CSARVAGVRSGYEQYF.

In the case of this clonotype: Within a library made for alpha chains, this beta chain is off target, and its count is uninformative. V usage is TRBV5-1 and J usage is TRBJ2-1, with 7 bases fitting TRBD2. CDR1 is SGHRS and CDR2 is YFSETQ in the germline V gene. CDR3 size: 12 residues. The ends lost 4 bases at V and 15 bases at J; junction bases unmatched: 10. DNA for the CDR3: TGCGCCAGCAGCGAACCCGGGACTATAGGGTTCTTC. Its translation is CASSEPGTIGFF.